The TCR beta chain under discussion was sequenced for a study of blood T cell repertoires in COVID-19. At the level of the study: The study drew acute and convalescent COVID-19 samples from the United States, Italy and Spain. Nucleic acid was either cDNA or gDNA, and it came from T cells, B-cell-depleted T cells, or PBMCs.

In the original analysis: Amplification of reference gene primers provided the estimated nucleated cell counts. Method: immunoSEQ multiplex PCR; TCRdb's copy keeps in-frame clones and lacks some. D and trimming were read from the DNA, whereas the V and J calls and clone size are those reported in that table. The table lists around 100,000 clones, roughly 80% of them singletons. This TCR came from a man in his sixties with acute or convalescent COVID-19. Sequenced: peripheral blood.

The CDR3 coding sequence is TGTGCCAGCAGTTTTCAGGGGGCGATTCCCTATGGCTACACCTTC. Protein: CASSFQGAIPYGYTF. The rearrangement joins TRBV28 to TRBJ1-2; 8 nucleotides match TRBD1. J was trimmed by 4 bases and V by 3 bases; bases with no gene match: 7. The CDR3 runs to 15 residues. Germline values: CDR1 MDHEN, CDR2 SYDVKM.